This T cell receptor (beta chain) derives from a study of technical replicates of blood from a few donors. Germline CDR1 reads SEHNR; CDR2 reads FQNEAQ (reference sequence). The CDR3 is 14 amino acids. The ends lost 4 bases at V and 1 base at J; junction bases unmatched: 0. Here immunoSEQ multiplex PCR was the method, and the copy in TCRdb shows in-frame clones only, minus some. Of roughly 68,000 clones in the sample, about 90% were seen once. The source is a human donor in good health. The sequenced material came from T cells isolated from PBMCs. This chain links TRBV7-9 with TRBJ2-3; 9 bases align to TRBD2. CDR3 region: CASSSSGGTDTQYF. DNA of the CDR3: TGTGCCAGCAGCTCTAGCGGGGGCACAGATACGCAGTATTTT.